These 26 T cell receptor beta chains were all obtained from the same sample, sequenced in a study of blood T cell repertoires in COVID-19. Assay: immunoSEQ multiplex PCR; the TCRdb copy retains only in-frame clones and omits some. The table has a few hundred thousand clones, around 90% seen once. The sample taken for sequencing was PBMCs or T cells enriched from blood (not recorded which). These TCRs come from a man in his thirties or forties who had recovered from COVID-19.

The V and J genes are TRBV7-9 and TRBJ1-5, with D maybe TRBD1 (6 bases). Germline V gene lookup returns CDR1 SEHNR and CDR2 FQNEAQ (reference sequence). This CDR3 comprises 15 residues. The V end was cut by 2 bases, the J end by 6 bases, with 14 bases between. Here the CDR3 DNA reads TGTGCCAGCAGCTTACACTCAGGGGACACTCAGCCCCAGCATTTT. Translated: CASSLHSGDTQPQHF.

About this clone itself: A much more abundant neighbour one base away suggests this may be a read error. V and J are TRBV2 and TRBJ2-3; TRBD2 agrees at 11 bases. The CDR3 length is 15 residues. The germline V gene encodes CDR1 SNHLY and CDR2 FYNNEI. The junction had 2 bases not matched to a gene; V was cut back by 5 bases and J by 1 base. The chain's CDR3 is CASSKLAGGTDTQYF. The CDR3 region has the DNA TGTGCCAGCAGTAAACTAGCGGGGGGCACAGATACGCAGTATTTT.

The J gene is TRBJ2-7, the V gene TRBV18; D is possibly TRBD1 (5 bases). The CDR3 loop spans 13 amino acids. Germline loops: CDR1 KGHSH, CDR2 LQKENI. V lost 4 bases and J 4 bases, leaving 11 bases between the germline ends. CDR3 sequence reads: CASSRDSIYEQYF. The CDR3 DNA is TGTGCCAGCTCACGTGACAGCATTTACGAGCAGTACTTC.

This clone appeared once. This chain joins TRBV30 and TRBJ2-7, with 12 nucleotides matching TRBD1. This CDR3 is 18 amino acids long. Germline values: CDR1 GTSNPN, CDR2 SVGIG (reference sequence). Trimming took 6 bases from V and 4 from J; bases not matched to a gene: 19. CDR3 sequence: CACHAPGQGAMVGYEQYF. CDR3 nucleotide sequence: TGTGCCTGTCACGCTCCGGGACAGGGGGCCATGGTTGGTTACGAGCAGTACTTC.

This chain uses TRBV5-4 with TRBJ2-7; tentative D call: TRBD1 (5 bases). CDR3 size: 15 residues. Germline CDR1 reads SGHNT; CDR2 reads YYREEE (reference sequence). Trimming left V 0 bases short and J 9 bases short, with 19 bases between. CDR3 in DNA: TGTGCCAGCAGCTTGGTGGGGCCAGGTCCTACGGGGCAGTACTTC. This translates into CASSLVGPGPTGQYF.

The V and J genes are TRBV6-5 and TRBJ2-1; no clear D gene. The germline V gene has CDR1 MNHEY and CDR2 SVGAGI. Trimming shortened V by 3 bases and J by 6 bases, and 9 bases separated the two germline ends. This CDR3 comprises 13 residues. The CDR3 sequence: CASSYQLTNEQFF. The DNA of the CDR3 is TGTGCCAGCAGTTATCAACTAACCAATGAGCAGTTCTTC.

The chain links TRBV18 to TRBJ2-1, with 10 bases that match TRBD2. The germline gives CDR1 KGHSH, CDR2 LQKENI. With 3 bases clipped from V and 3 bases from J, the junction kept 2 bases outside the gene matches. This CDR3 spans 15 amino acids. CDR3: CASSPPSGGYNEQFF. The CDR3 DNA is TGTGCCAGCTCACCGCCTAGCGGGGGCTACAATGAGCAGTTCTTC. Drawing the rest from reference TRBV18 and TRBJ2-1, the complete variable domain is NAGVMQNPRHLVRRRGQEARLRCSPMKGHSHVYWYRQLPEEGLKFMVYLQKENIIDESGMPKERFSAEFPKEGPSILRIQQVVRGDSAAYFCASSPPSGGYNEQFFGPGTRLTVL.

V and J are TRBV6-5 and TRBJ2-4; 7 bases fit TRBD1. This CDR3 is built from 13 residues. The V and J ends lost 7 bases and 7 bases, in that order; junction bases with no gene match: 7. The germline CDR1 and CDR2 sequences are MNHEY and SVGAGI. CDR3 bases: TGTGCCAGCACCGGGACAGCCCTTAACATTCAGTACTTC. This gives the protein CASTGTALNIQYF.

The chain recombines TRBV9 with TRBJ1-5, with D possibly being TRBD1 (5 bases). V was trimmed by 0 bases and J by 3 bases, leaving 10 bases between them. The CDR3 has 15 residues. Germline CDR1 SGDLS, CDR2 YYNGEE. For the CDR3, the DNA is TGTGCCAGCAGCGTAGAGGGGAAAAACAATCAGCCCCAGCATTTT. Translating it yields CASSVEGKNNQPQHF.

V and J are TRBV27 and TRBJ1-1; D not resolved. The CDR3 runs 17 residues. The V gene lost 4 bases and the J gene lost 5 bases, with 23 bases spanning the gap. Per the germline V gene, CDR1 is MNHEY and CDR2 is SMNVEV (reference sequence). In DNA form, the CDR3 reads TGTGCCAGCAGTTCCCGGCCGCAAGGGAGGTCGAGAACTGAAGCTTTCTTT. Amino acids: CASSSRPQGRSRTEAFF.

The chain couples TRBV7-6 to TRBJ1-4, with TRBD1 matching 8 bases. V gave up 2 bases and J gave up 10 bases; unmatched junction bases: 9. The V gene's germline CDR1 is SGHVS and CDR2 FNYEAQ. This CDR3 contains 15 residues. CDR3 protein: CASSLSPDRAGKLFF. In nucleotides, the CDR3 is TGTGCCAGCAGCTTATCCCCGGACAGGGCAGGAAAACTGTTTTTT.

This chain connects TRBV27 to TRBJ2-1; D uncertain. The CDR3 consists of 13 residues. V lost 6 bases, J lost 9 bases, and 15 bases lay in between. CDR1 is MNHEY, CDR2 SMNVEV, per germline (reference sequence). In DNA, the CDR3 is TGTGCCAGCAGCCCAGACACGAGAAGTGAGCAGTTCTTC. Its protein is CASSPDTRSEQFF.

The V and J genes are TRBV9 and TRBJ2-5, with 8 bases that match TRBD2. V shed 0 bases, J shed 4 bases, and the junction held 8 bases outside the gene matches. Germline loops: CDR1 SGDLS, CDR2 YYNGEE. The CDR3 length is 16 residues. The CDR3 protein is CASSVAGGGLGETQYF. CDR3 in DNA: TGTGCCAGCAGCGTAGCGGGGGGGGGCCTCGGAGAGACCCAGTACTTC.

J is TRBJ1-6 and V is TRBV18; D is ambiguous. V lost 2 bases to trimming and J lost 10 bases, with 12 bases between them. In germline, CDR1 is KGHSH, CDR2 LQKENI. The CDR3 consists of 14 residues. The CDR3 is CASSPSGMGSPLHF. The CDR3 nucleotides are TGTGCCAGCTCACCATCCGGGATGGGGTCACCCCTCCACTTT.

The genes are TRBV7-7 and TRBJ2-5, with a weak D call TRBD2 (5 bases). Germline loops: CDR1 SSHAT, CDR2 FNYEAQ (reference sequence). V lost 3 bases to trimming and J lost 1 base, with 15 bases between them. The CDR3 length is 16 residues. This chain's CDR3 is CASSLSTGRTQETQYF. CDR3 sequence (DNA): TGTGCCAGCAGCTTGTCTACGGGGAGAACCCAAGAGACCCAGTACTTC.

The CDR3 region has the DNA TGTGCCAGCAGTTACCGGGACAGGGCGGGCGAGCAGTACTTC. Its translation: CASSYRDRAGEQYF. V usage is TRBV6-5 and J usage is TRBJ2-7; 9 bases map to TRBD1. The CDR3 has 14 residues. V shed 2 bases and J 6 bases; nucleotides not matched to a gene: 5. From germline, CDR1 is MNHEY and CDR2 SVGAGI.

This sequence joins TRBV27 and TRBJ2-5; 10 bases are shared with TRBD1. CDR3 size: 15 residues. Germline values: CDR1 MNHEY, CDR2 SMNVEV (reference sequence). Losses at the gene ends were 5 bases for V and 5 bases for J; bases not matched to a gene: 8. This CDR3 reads CASSPSPGQGETQYF. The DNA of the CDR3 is TGTGCCAGCAGTCCATCTCCGGGACAGGGGGAGACCCAGTACTTC.

Written as DNA, the CDR3 is TGTGCCAGCAGCCCTTGGTACGAGCCTCGGGCTGGAAACACCATATATTTT. Protein sequence: CASSPWYEPRAGNTIYF. J is TRBJ1-3 and V is TRBV7-9; the D is unclear. CDR1 and CDR2 (germline): SEHNR, FQNEAQ (reference sequence). The CDR3 consists of 17 residues. The V gene lost 5 bases and the J gene lost 2 bases, with 19 bases spanning the gap.

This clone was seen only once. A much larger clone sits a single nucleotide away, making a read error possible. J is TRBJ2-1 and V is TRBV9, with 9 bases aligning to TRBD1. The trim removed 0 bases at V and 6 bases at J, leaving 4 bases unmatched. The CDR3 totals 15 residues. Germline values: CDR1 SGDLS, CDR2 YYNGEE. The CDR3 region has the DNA TGTGCCAGCAGCGTAGGGACAGGGGCCCTCAATGAGCAGTTCTTC. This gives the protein CASSVGTGALNEQFF.

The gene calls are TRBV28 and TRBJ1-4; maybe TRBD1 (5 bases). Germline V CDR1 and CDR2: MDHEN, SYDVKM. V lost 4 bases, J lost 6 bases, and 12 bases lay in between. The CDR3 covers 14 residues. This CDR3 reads CASSSSGGDEKLFF. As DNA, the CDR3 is TGTGCCAGCAGTTCGTCCGGGGGTGATGAAAAACTGTTTTTT.

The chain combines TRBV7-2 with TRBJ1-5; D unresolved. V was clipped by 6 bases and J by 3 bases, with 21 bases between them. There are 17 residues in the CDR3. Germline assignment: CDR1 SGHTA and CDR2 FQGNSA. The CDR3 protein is CASSQRPGWGNNQPQHF. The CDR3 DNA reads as TGTGCCAGCAGTCAGCGGCCGGGTTGGGGTAACAATCAGCCCCAGCATTTT.

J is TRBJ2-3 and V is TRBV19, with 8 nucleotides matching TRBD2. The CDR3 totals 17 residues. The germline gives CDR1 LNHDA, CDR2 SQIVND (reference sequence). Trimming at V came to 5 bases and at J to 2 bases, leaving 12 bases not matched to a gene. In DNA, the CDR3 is TGTGCCAGTAGTGTGGCGGGGGGTATACCCAACACAGATACGCAGTATTTT. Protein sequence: CASSVAGGIPNTDTQYF.

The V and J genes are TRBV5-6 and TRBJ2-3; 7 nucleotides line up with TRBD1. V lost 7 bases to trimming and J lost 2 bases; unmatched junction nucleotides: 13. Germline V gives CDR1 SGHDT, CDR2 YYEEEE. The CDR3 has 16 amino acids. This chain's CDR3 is CASGTTGRVPTDTQYF. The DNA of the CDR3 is TGTGCCAGCGGAACGACAGGGCGGGTCCCCACAGATACGCAGTATTTT.

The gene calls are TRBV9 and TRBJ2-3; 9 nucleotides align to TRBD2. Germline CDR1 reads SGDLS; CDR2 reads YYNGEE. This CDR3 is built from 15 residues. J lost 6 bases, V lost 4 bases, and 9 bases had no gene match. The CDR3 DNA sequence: TGTGCCAGCAGCCCTCTGGCGGGGGGGACGGATACGCAGTATTTT. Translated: CASSPLAGGTDTQYF.

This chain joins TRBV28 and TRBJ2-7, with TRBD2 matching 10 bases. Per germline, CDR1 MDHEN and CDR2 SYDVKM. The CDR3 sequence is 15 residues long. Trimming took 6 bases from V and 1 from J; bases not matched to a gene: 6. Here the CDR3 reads CASRPPSGGSYEQYF. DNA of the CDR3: TGTGCCAGCAGGCCCCCTAGCGGGGGTTCCTACGAGCAGTACTTC.

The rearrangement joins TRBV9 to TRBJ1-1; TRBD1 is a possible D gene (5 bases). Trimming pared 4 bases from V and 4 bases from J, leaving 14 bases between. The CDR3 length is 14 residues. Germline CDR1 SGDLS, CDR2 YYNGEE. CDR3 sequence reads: CASSPREGSTEAFF. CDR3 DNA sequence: TGTGCCAGCAGCCCCCGGGAGGGGTCCACTGAAGCTTTCTTT. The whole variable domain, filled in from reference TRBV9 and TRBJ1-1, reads DSGVTQTPKHLITATGQRVTLRCSPRSGDLSVYWYQQSLDQGLQFLIQYYNGEERAKGNILERFSAQQFPDLHSELNLSSLELGDSALYFCASSPREGSTEAFFGQGTRLTVV.